The 26 T cell receptor beta chains below were found in one sample sequenced in a study of T cell responses to AZD1222 COVID-19 vaccine. Here immunoSEQ multiplex PCR was the method, and the copy in TCRdb shows in-frame clones only, minus some. The sample has approximately 150,000 clones, about 86% seen once. This specimen consisted of peripheral blood, obtained 28 days after the second AZD1222 dose. The receptor set was obtained from an adult who received the AZD1222 COVID-19 vaccine.

J is TRBJ1-6 and V is TRBV5-1, with D maybe TRBD1 (6 bases). Trimming stripped 0 bases from V and 1 base from J, with 11 bases between. Germline lookup yields CDR1 SGHRS and CDR2 YFSETQ. This CDR3 has 17 residues. CDR3 sequence reads: CASSLGQVPSYNSPLHF. The CDR3 DNA sequence: TGCGCCAGCAGCTTGGGACAGGTGCCTTCCTATAATTCACCCCTCCACTTT.

Only a few counts were recorded for this clone. The V call is TRBV28, the J call TRBJ1-6; no clear D gene. CDR1 MDHEN and CDR2 SYDVKM come from the germline V gene. The V and J ends lost 9 bases and 4 bases respectively, with 10 bases between them. This CDR3 is 13 amino acids long. CDR3 in amino acids: CASTGSYNSPLHF. The CDR3 DNA follows: TGTGCCAGTACGGGGAGTTATAATTCACCCCTCCACTTT.

CDR3 sequence: CASSLKDEQFF. In nucleotides, the CDR3 is TGTGCCAGCAGCTTAAAGGATGAGCAGTTCTTC. This chain links TRBV7-8 with TRBJ2-1; D gene unclear. CDR1 SGHVS and CDR2 FQNEAQ come from the germline V gene. Deletions cut 2 bases from V and 8 bases from J, with 4 bases between. The CDR3 contains 11 residues.

This clone was observed once. The chain combines TRBV4-1 with TRBJ2-1, with D maybe TRBD1 (6 bases). Trimming took 1 base from V and 7 from J, leaving 14 bases between them. From germline, CDR1 is MGHRA and CDR2 YSYEKL. This CDR3 has 15 residues. CDR3 sequence: CASSQGPWGTNEQFF. DNA of the CDR3: TGCGCCAGCAGCCAAGGACCGTGGGGGACAAATGAGCAGTTCTTC.

This clone was detected only once. The chain combines TRBV6-5 with TRBJ1-1, with D perhaps matching TRBD1 (6 bases). Per germline, CDR1 MNHEY and CDR2 SVGAGI. V gave up 3 bases and J gave up 4 bases, with 12 bases separating them. This CDR3 is built from 14 residues. DNA for the CDR3: TGTGCCAGCAGTTATGGGGGGGCGGTCACTGAAGCTTTCTTT. Protein: CASSYGGAVTEAFF.

This chain links TRBV28 with TRBJ2-1, with TRBD2 matching 8 bases. V shed 5 bases, J shed 3 bases, and the junction held 6 bases outside the gene matches. CDR3 length: 15 residues. Germline CDR1 is MDHEN and CDR2 is SYDVKM. CDR3 in amino acids: CASSPTSGFYNEQFF. The CDR3 coding sequence is TGTGCCAGCAGTCCTACTAGCGGATTCTACAATGAGCAGTTCTTC.

CDR3 sequence (DNA): TGTGCCAGCCTATTAGAGAGCTCCTACGAGCAGTACTTC. Its translation is CASLLESSYEQYF. The chain employs TRBV2 and TRBJ2-7; D not certain. Germline loops: CDR1 SNHLY, CDR2 FYNNEI. V was trimmed by 8 bases and J by 0 bases, leaving 11 bases between them. The CDR3 sequence is 13 residues long.

The V gene is TRBV4-2, the J gene TRBJ2-3, with D unclear. Trimming left V 0 bases short and J 1 base short, with 5 bases between. The length of the CDR3 is 14 residues. Germline assignment: CDR1 LGHNA and CDR2 YNFKEQ. CDR3 residues: CASSQEAGTDTQYF. The DNA of the CDR3 is TGTGCCAGCAGCCAAGAGGCCGGCACAGATACGCAGTATTTT.

J is TRBJ1-3 and V is TRBV11-2; D might be TRBD1 (5 bases). Trimming removed 0 bases from V and 0 bases from J, with 12 bases in between. This CDR3 is 17 amino acids long. Germline CDR1 SGHAT, CDR2 FQNNGV. CDR3 DNA: TGTGCCAGCAGCTTAGATCCGGGGCCATCCTCTGGAAACACCATATATTTT. The encoded protein is CASSLDPGPSSGNTIYF.

J is TRBJ2-1 and V is TRBV7-2; 7 bases are a match to TRBD2. The ends lost 5 bases at V and 4 bases at J; junction bases unmatched: 5. The CDR3 runs 14 residues. The V gene's germline CDR1 is SGHTA and CDR2 FQGNSA. CDR3 region: CASSPAGRYNEQFF. CDR3 sequence (DNA): TGTGCCAGCAGCCCAGCGGGAAGGTACAATGAGCAGTTCTTC.

This chain connects TRBV7-2 to TRBJ2-7, with 13 bases that match TRBD2. V lost 1 base, J lost 4 bases, and 7 bases stayed unmatched. Germline lookup yields CDR1 SGHTA and CDR2 FQGNSA. This CDR3 spans 17 amino acids. CDR3 nucleotide sequence: TGTGCCAGCAGCTTAGAAGGGACTAGCGGGGATTCTTACGAGCAGTACTTC. It codes for CASSLEGTSGDSYEQYF.

Notes on this clone: At one boundary the junction diverges from the germline segment, which might be a read error. The chain couples TRBV7-9 to TRBJ2-4; 7 bases are a match to TRBD1. Germline lookup yields CDR1 SEHNR and CDR2 FQNEAQ (reference sequence). This CDR3 region has 12 residues. This chain's CDR3 is CASSLGQTGKNF. Written as DNA, the CDR3 is TGTGCCAGCAGCTTAGGGCAGACAGGGAAGAACTTC. Combining the CDR3 with reference TRBV7-9 and TRBJ2-4 gives the whole variable domain DTGVSQNPRHKITKRGQNVTFRCDPISEHNRLYWYRQTLGQGPEFLTYFQNEAQLEKSRLLSDRFSAERPKGSFSTLEIQRTEQGDSAMYLCASSLGQTGKNFGAGTRLSVL.

J is TRBJ2-3 and V is TRBV19; perhaps TRBD1 as D (6 bases). This CDR3 spans 16 amino acids. V lost 4 bases, J lost 4 bases, and 18 bases lay in between. Germline CDR1 is LNHDA and CDR2 is SQIVND (reference sequence). The CDR3 coding sequence is TGTGCCAGTAGTAGCGCCGGGACAAGCGATTCAGATACGCAGTATTTT. Protein: CASSSAGTSDSDTQYF.

V gene TRBV10-3 combines with J gene TRBJ2-5, with D unresolved. This CDR3 spans 13 amino acids. In germline, CDR1 is ENHRY, CDR2 SYGVKD. Trimming left V 6 bases short and J 5 bases short, with 13 bases between. CDR3: CAISETDFETQYF. The CDR3 nucleotides are TGTGCCATCAGCGAGACTGACTTCGAGACCCAGTACTTC.

The chain uses TRBV5-1 and TRBJ2-1; D call uncertain. The V gene lost 1 base and the J gene lost 0 bases, with 8 bases spanning the gap. Germline V gene sequence: CDR1 SGHRS, CDR2 YFSETQ. The CDR3 sequence is 15 residues long. The CDR3 is CASSLNPSSYNEQFF. Written as DNA, the CDR3 is TGCGCCAGCAGCTTGAACCCGAGCTCCTACAATGAGCAGTTCTTC.

The rearrangement joins TRBV24-1 to TRBJ1-2; D possibly corresponds to TRBD1 (5 bases). CDR3 length equals 16 residues. The germline V gene encodes CDR1 KGHDR and CDR2 SFDVKD. V lost 4 bases to trimming and J lost 5 bases, with 19 bases between them. Here the CDR3 DNA reads TGTGCCACCAGTGACCATGATGGAGGGGCGGGGTATGGCTACACCTTC. Translating gives CATSDHDGGAGYGYTF.

The rearrangement links TRBV30 to TRBJ1-3; 7 nucleotides line up with TRBD1. CDR3 length equals 16 residues. The ends lost 1 base at V and 0 bases at J; junction bases unmatched: 6. CDR1 is GTSNPN, CDR2 SVGIG, per germline (reference sequence). The CDR3 here is CAWSAMTGNSGNTIYF. The CDR3 DNA is TGTGCCTGGAGTGCGATGACAGGGAACTCTGGAAACACCATATATTTT.

The CDR3 DNA is TGTGCCACCAGCAACCTTCTTGGGGGAGCCGGGACCCAGTACTTC. Its translation is CATSNLLGGAGTQYF. V gene TRBV15 combines with J gene TRBJ2-5, with D tentatively TRBD1 or TRBD2 (5 bases each). This CDR3 contains 15 residues. CDR1 is LNHNV and CDR2 is YYDKDF in the germline V gene (reference sequence). Trimming took 4 bases from V and 7 from J, leaving 19 bases between them. Complete variable domain (other parts from reference TRBV15 and TRBJ2-5): DAMVIQNPRYQVTQFGKPVTLSCSQTLNHNVMYWYQQKSSQAPKLLFHYYDKDFNNEADTPDNFQSRRPNTSFCFLDIRSPGLGDTAMYLCATSNLLGGAGTQYFGPGTRLLVL.

This chain links TRBV5-1 with TRBJ2-1, with TRBD2 identical over 11 bases. CDR1 SGHRS and CDR2 YFSETQ come from the germline V gene. This CDR3 is built from 15 residues. Losses at the gene ends were 4 bases for V and 6 bases for J; bases not matched to a gene: 6. The CDR3 DNA is TGCGCCAGCAGCGAAACTAGCGGGAGCTCCAATGAGCAGTTCTTC. It specifies CASSETSGSSNEQFF.

This chain connects TRBV5-4 to TRBJ1-6, with D possibly being TRBD1 (6 bases). The CDR3 is 15 amino acids. Looked up from germline, CDR1 is SGHNT and CDR2 is YYREEE (reference sequence). V was pared by 3 bases and J by 7 bases, with 14 bases between. For the CDR3, the DNA is TGTGCCAGCAGCTCTCCAGGGCAGGGGAATTCACCCCTCCACTTT. Translated: CASSSPGQGNSPLHF.

The genes are TRBV28 and TRBJ1-4; no firm D call. Trimming took 3 bases from V and 5 from J, leaving 13 bases between them. The CDR3 has 15 residues. Germline CDR1 MDHEN, CDR2 SYDVKM. The CDR3 is CASSFLMAGNEKLFF. The CDR3 DNA follows: TGTGCCAGCAGTTTCTTGATGGCTGGGAATGAAAAACTGTTTTTT.

This chain connects TRBV3-1 (or the pseudogene TRBV3-2) to TRBJ2-5; 14 bases match TRBD2. Germline V CDR1 and CDR2: LGHDT, YNNKEL (reference sequence). V was pared by 2 bases and J by 4 bases, with 6 bases of the junction left unmatched. The CDR3 runs 17 residues. The CDR3, as DNA: TGTGCCAGCAGCCAACAATGGGGACTAGCGGGAGTAGAGACCCAGTACTTC. Its translation is CASSQQWGLAGVETQYF.

The chain couples TRBV7-9 to TRBJ1-4; no firm D call. Germline CDR1 and CDR2: SEHNR and FQNEAQ (reference sequence). This CDR3 contains 13 residues. The V and J ends lost 6 bases and 6 bases respectively, with 11 bases between them. CDR3 nucleotides: TGTGCCAGCAGTGGACCGAACGATGAAAAACTGTTTTTT. Amino acids: CASSGPNDEKLFF.

The gene calls are TRBV18 and TRBJ2-2, with 8 bases matching TRBD2. CDR3 size: 15 residues. The trim removed 3 bases at V and 5 bases at J, leaving 5 bases unmatched. Germline CDR1 is KGHSH and CDR2 is LQKENI. CDR3 protein: CASSPSGGITGELFF. The CDR3 nucleotides read TGTGCCAGCTCACCGTCGGGAGGGATTACCGGGGAGCTGTTTTTT.

The V and J genes are TRBV5-5 and TRBJ1-5; D is unclear. The CDR3 covers 13 residues. Trimming took 1 base from V and 5 from J, leaving 7 bases between them. From germline, CDR1 is SGHKS and CDR2 YYEKEE (reference sequence). In DNA, the CDR3 is TGTGCCAGCAGCTTGACAGCGGATCAGCCCCAGCATTTT. Its protein product is CASSLTADQPQHF.

The chain joins TRBV18 to TRBJ1-5; weak D call: TRBD1 (5 bases). Germline loops: CDR1 KGHSH, CDR2 LQKENI. This CDR3 is built from 19 residues. The ends were cut back, 0 bases at V and 0 bases at J, with 18 bases in the middle. The CDR3 is CASSPPGGGGRASNQPQHF. The DNA for the CDR3 is TGTGCCAGCTCACCACCCGGGGGAGGTGGCCGCGCTAGCAATCAGCCCCAGCATTTT.